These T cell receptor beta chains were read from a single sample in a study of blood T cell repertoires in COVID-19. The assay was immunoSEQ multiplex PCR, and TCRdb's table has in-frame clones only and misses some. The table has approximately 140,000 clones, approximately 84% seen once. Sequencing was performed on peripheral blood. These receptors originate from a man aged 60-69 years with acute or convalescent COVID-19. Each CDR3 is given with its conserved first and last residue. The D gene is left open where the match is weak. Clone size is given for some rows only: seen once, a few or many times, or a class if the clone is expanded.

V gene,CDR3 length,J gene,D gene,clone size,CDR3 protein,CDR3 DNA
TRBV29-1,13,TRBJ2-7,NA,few,CSVETGSGYEQYF,TGCAGCGTTGAAACAGGGTCGGGCTACGAGCAGTACTTC
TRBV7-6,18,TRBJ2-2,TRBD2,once,CASSSFPGLAANTGELFF,TGTGCCAGCAGCTCTTTCCCGGGACTAGCGGCGAACACCGGGGAGCTGTTTTTT
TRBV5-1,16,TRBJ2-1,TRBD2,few,CASSRIAGPPGNEQFF,TGCGCCAGCAGCCGAATAGCGGGCCCACCGGGCAATGAGCAGTTCTTC
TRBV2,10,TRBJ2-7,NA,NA,CASKGHEQYF,TGTGCCAGCAAGGGGCACGAGCAGTACTTC
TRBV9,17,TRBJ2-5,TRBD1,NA,CASSVEGGQGFQETQYF,TGTGCCAGCAGCGTTGAAGGGGGACAGGGGTTCCAAGAGACCCAGTACTTC
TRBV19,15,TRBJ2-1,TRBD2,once,CASRRLAGGNNEQFF,TGTGCCAGTAGGAGACTAGCGGGGGGTAACAATGAGCAGTTCTTC
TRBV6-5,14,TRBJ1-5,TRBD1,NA,CASSLRQGGQPQHF,TGTGCCAGCAGTTTGCGACAGGGCGGTCAGCCCCAGCATTTT
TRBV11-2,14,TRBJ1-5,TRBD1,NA,CASSVTGGNQPQHF,TGTGCCAGCAGCGTTACAGGGGGCAATCAGCCCCAGCATTTT
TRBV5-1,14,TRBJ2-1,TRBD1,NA,CASSLGQGVHEQFF,TGCGCCAGCAGCTTGGGGCAGGGGGTCCATGAGCAGTTCTTC
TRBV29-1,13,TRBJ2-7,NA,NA,CSVDSKGGYEQYF,TGCAGCGTTGATAGTAAGGGAGGCTACGAGCAGTACTTC
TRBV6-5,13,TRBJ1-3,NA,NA,CASITSGGNTIYF,TGTGCCAGCATCACCTCGGGTGGAAACACCATATATTTT
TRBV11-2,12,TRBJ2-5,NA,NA,CASSLSLETQYF,TGTGCCAGCAGCTTATCGTTGGAGACCCAGTACTTC
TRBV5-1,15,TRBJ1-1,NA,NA,CASSLGARDNTEAFF,TGCGCCAGCAGCTTGGGGGCCAGAGATAACACTGAAGCTTTCTTT
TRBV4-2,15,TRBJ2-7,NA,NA,CASSQEWEDYYEQYF,TGTGCCAGCAGCCAAGAATGGGAGGATTACTACGAGCAGTACTTC
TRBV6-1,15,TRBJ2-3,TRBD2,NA,CASSERREGGDTQYF,TGTGCCAGCAGTGAAAGGCGGGAGGGAGGAGATACGCAGTATTTT
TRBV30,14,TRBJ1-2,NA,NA,CAWGSRGQIYGYTF,TGTGCCTGGGGATCCCGAGGTCAGATCTATGGCTACACCTTC
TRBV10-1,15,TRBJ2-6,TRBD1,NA,CASSTGGSGANVLTF,TGCGCCAGCAGTACAGGGGGGTCTGGGGCCAACGTCCTGACTTTC
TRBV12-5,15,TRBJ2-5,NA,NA,CASGLGGGNRETQYF,TGTGCTAGTGGTTTGGGGGGGGGCAACCGGGAGACCCAGTACTTC
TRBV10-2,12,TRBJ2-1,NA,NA,CASSELGAEQFF,TGCGCCAGCAGTGAGTTGGGGGCCGAGCAGTTCTTC
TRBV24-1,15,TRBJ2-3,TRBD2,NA,CATSGGGTSTDTQYF,TGTGCCACCAGTGGCGGGGGTACTAGCACAGATACGCAGTATTTT
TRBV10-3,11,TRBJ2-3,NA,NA,CAIRDTNTQYF,TGTGCCATCAGAGACACGAATACGCAGTATTTT
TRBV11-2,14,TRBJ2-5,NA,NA,CASSLVGQVETQYF,TGTGCCAGCAGCTTAGTGGGCCAGGTTGAGACCCAGTACTTC
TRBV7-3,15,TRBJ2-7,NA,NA,CASSLNPGQSYEQYF,TGTGCCAGCAGCCTAAACCCGGGACAAAGCTACGAGCAGTACTTC
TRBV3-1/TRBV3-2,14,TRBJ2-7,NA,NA,CASSLRDMSYEQYF,TGTGCCAGCAGCCTCCGGGACATGTCCTACGAGCAGTACTTC